Below, 5 T cell receptor beta chains from the same sample are listed, as sequenced in a study of identical twins. TCRdb analysed the 5' RACE reads with MiXCR anew, one entry per CDR3 protein. The sample holds more than 400,000 distinct CDR3 sequences, approximately 16% seen once. These data were likewise used in another study, on yellow fever vaccine responses in identical twins.

The sample comprised CD4+ T cells sorted from blood. Receptors were obtained from a woman younger than 35 in good health.

Only a few counts were recorded for this clonotype. The rearrangement joins TRBV25-1 to TRBJ1-2; 8 positions match TRBD1. The ends lost 2 bases at V and 8 bases at J; junction bases unmatched: 4. The CDR3 loop spans 13 amino acids. From germline, CDR1 is MGHDK and CDR2 SYGVNS. The CDR3 reads CASSEAGGLGYTF. As DNA, the CDR3 is TGTGCCAGCAGTGAAGCAGGGGGCTTGGGCTACACCTTC.

In its sample, this clonotype was seen a few times. This rearrangement joins TRBV12-3 or TRBV12-4 to TRBJ2-1, with TRBD2 matching 7 bases. The CDR3 consists of 15 residues. Trimming removed 2 bases from V and 7 bases from J; junction bases left unmatched: 8. As DNA, the CDR3 is TGTGCCAGCAGTTTACGGGCGGGAGATAGAAATGAGCAGTTCTTC. It is translated as CASSLRAGDRNEQFF.

The CDR3 protein is CASSLDLGSFMNTEAFF. CDR3 coding DNA: TGTGCCAGCAGCTTAGATTTAGGAAGTTTCATGAACACTGAAGCTTTCTTT. V is TRBV11-2 and J is TRBJ1-1; D remains unclear. The CDR3 is made up of 17 amino acids. CDR1 and CDR2 from the germline V gene are SGHAT and FQNNGV. Trimming took off 0 bases at V and 0 bases at J, with 14 bases between the two ends.

This clonotype appeared once. The V and J genes are TRBV7-2 and TRBJ2-1, with D tentatively TRBD2 (5 bases). The CDR3 contains 16 residues. Trimming removed 1 base from V and 7 bases from J, with 17 bases in between. CDR1 SGHTA and CDR2 FQGNSA come from the germline V gene. The CDR3 loop is CASSLGTRVGFNEQFF. CDR3 nucleotides: TGTGCCAGCAGCTTAGGCACGAGGGTCGGGTTTAATGAGCAGTTCTTC.

This sequence joins TRBV19 and TRBJ2-3; no clear D. V was cut by 6 bases and J by 2 bases, with 9 bases left in between. The germline V gene encodes CDR1 LNHDA and CDR2 SQIVND (reference sequence). The length of the CDR3 is 13 residues. CDR3 amino acids: CASRPGPTDTQYF. The CDR3 DNA follows: TGTGCCAGTAGGCCGGGCCCCACAGATACGCAGTATTTT. Full variable domain (rest looked up from reference TRBV19 and TRBJ2-3): DGGITQSPKYLFRKEGQNVTLSCEQNLNHDAMYWYRQDPGQGLRLIYYSQIVNDFQKGDIAEGYSVSREKKESFPLTVTSAQKNPTAFYLCASRPGPTDTQYFGPGTRLTVL.